This T cell receptor (beta chain) was documented in a study of blood T cell repertoires in COVID-19. V lost 4 bases, J lost 2 bases, and 12 bases stayed unmatched. The CDR3 is made up of 17 amino acids. This table comes from immunoSEQ multiplex PCR, and its TCRdb copy is limited to in-frame clones, with some not included. This sample yields around 500,000 clones, of which approximately 90% are seen a single time; 1.5% to 2% belongs to the top ten. The TCR sequence derives from a woman aged 40 to 55 who had recovered from COVID-19. What was sequenced was PBMCs or T cells enriched from blood (not recorded which). The J gene is TRBJ1-1, the V gene TRBV5-3; 9 bases are shared with TRBD1. TRBV5-3 counts as an open reading frame of uncertain function. Here the CDR3 reads CARSPRGDRDPNTEAFF. DNA for the CDR3: TGTGCCAGAAGCCCAAGGGGGGACAGGGATCCCAACACTGAAGCTTTCTTT.